Below are 16 T cell receptor beta chains sequenced from a single sample in a study of CD8+ T cells in alopecia areata. Treatment given: oral pan-JAK inhibitor, 5-10 mg twice daily. cDNA serving as the sequencing template came from extracted, reverse transcribed RNA. Some clones are missing from TCRdb's copy, which holds only in-frame ones; the method was immunoSEQ multiplex PCR. The sample lists about 110,000 clones, roughly 84% occurring once. Sequenced here: CD8+ T cells sorted from blood, sampled at week 24, from a patient treated with tofacitinib. The receptors originated from a human donor with alopecia areata.

This clone came up a few times. This chain links TRBV7-9 with TRBJ1-3, with D unclear. Germline CDR1 and CDR2: SEHNR and FQNEAQ (reference sequence). Trimming took 4 bases from V and 3 from J, leaving 10 bases between them. This CDR3 comprises 14 residues. CDR3 protein: CASSSQDLGNTIYF. The CDR3 DNA follows: TGTGCCAGCAGCTCCCAGGATCTTGGAAACACCATATATTTT. The entire variable domain, with the rest obtained from reference TRBV7-9 and TRBJ1-3, is as follows: DTGVSQNPRHKITKRGQNVTFRCDPISEHNRLYWYRQTLGQGPEFLTYFQNEAQLEKSRLLSDRFSAERPKGSFSTLEIQRTEQGDSAMYLCASSSQDLGNTIYFGEGSWLTVV.

The chain employs TRBV4-3 and TRBJ2-1; D ambiguous. V lost 2 bases, J lost 8 bases, and 7 bases lay in between. This CDR3 region has 12 residues. CDR1 LGHNA and CDR2 YSLEER come from the germline V gene. In DNA form, the CDR3 reads TGCGCCAGCAGCCAAAAAGGAGATGAGCAGTTCTTC. This sequence encodes CASSQKGDEQFF.

This chain connects TRBV4-1 to TRBJ2-1; 8 bases match TRBD2. Trimming removed 4 bases from V and 10 bases from J; junction bases left unmatched: 18. In germline, CDR1 is MGHRA, CDR2 YSYEKL. The CDR3 is 17 residues long. CDR3 nucleotide sequence: TGCGCCAGCAGCCCGATATTAGCGGGGACCCTTGAGGAAGAGCAGTTCTTC. Its protein product is CASSPILAGTLEEEQFF.

V and J are TRBV6-5 and TRBJ2-3; D possibly corresponds to TRBD2 (6 bases). V shed 7 bases and J shed 0 bases, with 14 bases lying between them. Germline CDR1 is MNHEY and CDR2 is SVGAGI. This CDR3 is built from 15 residues. DNA for the CDR3: TGTGCCAGCACCACGGGGCGGGGAAGCACAGATACGCAGTATTTT. Its protein product is CASTTGRGSTDTQYF.

This chain joins TRBV15 and TRBJ2-6, with 7 nucleotides matching TRBD1. The CDR3 loop spans 17 amino acids. J was trimmed by 0 bases and V by 5 bases; bases with no gene match: 7. Germline-derived CDR1 and CDR2 are LNHNV and YYDKDF (reference sequence). The DNA of the CDR3 is TGTGCCACCAGCCCCCGGGACAGCTACTCTGGGGCCAACGTCCTGACTTTC. Translating it yields CATSPRDSYSGANVLTF.

J is TRBJ2-1 and V is TRBV5-1, with 8 bases matching TRBD1. The germline V gene encodes CDR1 SGHRS and CDR2 YFSETQ. This CDR3 is 13 amino acids long. Trimming cost V 4 bases and J 9 bases; bases outside gene matches: 6. The CDR3 bases are TGCGCCAGCAGCGGGGACAGGTCTGGTGAGCAGTTCTTC. This gives the protein CASSGDRSGEQFF.

V is TRBV9 and J is TRBJ2-5; perhaps TRBD1 as D (6 bases). The ends were cut back, 0 bases at V and 5 bases at J, with 23 bases in the middle. The CDR3 consists of 18 residues. Looked up from germline, CDR1 is SGDLS and CDR2 is YYNGEE. The CDR3 loop reads CASSVEGNGMSRGETQYF. CDR3 nucleotide sequence: TGTGCCAGCAGCGTAGAAGGGAATGGAATGAGTAGGGGGGAGACCCAGTACTTC.

The chain links TRBV19 to TRBJ2-7; 10 nucleotides align to TRBD1. Germline values: CDR1 LNHDA, CDR2 SQIVND (reference sequence). Trimming took 5 bases from V and 0 from J; bases not matched to a gene: 4. This CDR3 region has 15 residues. The CDR3 protein is CASSFGTGASYEQYF. In DNA form, the CDR3 reads TGTGCCAGTAGTTTCGGGACAGGGGCCTCCTACGAGCAGTACTTC.

In this sample, this clone turned up once. This rearrangement joins TRBV2 to TRBJ1-1, with D perhaps TRBD1 (5 bases). The V gene lost 5 bases and the J gene lost 0 bases, with 19 bases spanning the gap. The CDR3 extends over 17 amino acids. Looked up from germline, CDR1 is SNHLY and CDR2 is FYNNEI. The CDR3 protein is CASSRIDQGYMNTEAFF. CDR3 DNA: TGTGCCAGCAGTCGGATCGACCAGGGATACATGAACACTGAAGCTTTCTTT.

This clone was seen a single time. This sequence joins TRBV13 and TRBJ2-1; 8 bases align to TRBD2. The CDR3 covers 14 residues. CDR1 PRHDT and CDR2 FYEKMQ come from the germline V gene (reference sequence). V shed 1 base and J 5 bases; nucleotides not matched to a gene: 1. The CDR3 DNA reads TGTGCCAGCAGCTTAGCGGGGGGGAACAATGAGCAGTTCTTC. Its protein is CASSLAGGNNEQFF.

The chain uses TRBV25-1 and TRBJ2-5; 11 bases align to TRBD1. The V segment lost 4 bases and the J segment 5 bases; nucleotides outside the gene matches: 6. The CDR3 length is 15 residues. Germline lookup yields CDR1 MGHDK and CDR2 SYGVNS. The CDR3 here is CASSVRDRGWETQYF. The CDR3, as DNA: TGTGCCAGCAGTGTCCGGGACAGGGGGTGGGAGACCCAGTACTTC.

This clone was recorded a few times. The V call is TRBV13, the J call TRBJ2-3; D is perhaps TRBD2 (5 bases). The CDR3 runs to 13 residues. The germline V gene encodes CDR1 PRHDT and CDR2 FYEKMQ (reference sequence). V lost 6 bases, J lost 5 bases, and 12 bases lay in between. This CDR3 reads CASSYSGEDTQYF. Written as DNA, the CDR3 is TGTGCCAGCAGTTACTCCGGGGAAGATACGCAGTATTTT.

V gene TRBV29-1 combines with J gene TRBJ2-6, with 9 bases matching TRBD1. This CDR3 is 19 amino acids long. Germline loops: CDR1 SQVTM, CDR2 ANQGSEA. Trimming at V came to 6 bases and at J to 0 bases, leaving 15 bases not matched to a gene. This chain's CDR3 is CSVPGTGQIVYSGANVLTF. The CDR3 region has the DNA TGCAGCGTCCCAGGGACAGGGCAGATAGTTTACTCTGGGGCCAACGTCCTGACTTTC.

The rearrangement uses TRBV19 and TRBJ1-5; D possibly corresponds to TRBD1 (5 bases). The CDR3 extends over 14 amino acids. Germline CDR1 and CDR2: LNHDA and SQIVND (reference sequence). V gave up 6 bases and J gave up 3 bases, with 12 bases separating them. DNA for the CDR3: TGTGCCAGTAGGTCCAGTGGGACCAATCAGCCCCAGCATTTT. This encodes CASRSSGTNQPQHF.

This sequence joins TRBV4-1 and TRBJ2-2; 12 bases line up with TRBD2. Trimming removed 1 base from V and 2 bases from J; junction bases left unmatched: 5. The CDR3 runs 18 residues. Germline values: CDR1 MGHRA, CDR2 YSYEKL. CDR3 bases: TGCGCCAGCAGCCAAGGACTAGCGGGGGCCTATAACACCGGGGAGCTGTTTTTT. This gives the protein CASSQGLAGAYNTGELFF.

The V gene is TRBV13, the J gene TRBJ2-7; 11 bases fit TRBD1. Germline CDR1 PRHDT, CDR2 FYEKMQ (reference sequence). After removal of 5 bases from V and 3 bases from J, the junction contained 3 bases not matched to a gene. The CDR3 sequence is 14 residues long. The CDR3 coding sequence is TGTGCCAGCAGCCCCGGGACAGGGGGCTACGAGCAGTACTTC. Translation gives CASSPGTGGYEQYF.